This T cell receptor beta chain was captured by sequencing in a study of monozygotic twins with inflammatory bowel disease. In the case of this clonotype: Its antigen is not known.

There were roughly 4,000 ng of total RNA used for each TCR library. Reprocessing the 5' RACE reads, TCRdb reports a single entry for every CDR3 protein and omits DNA. The sample totals about 420,000 distinct CDR3 sequences. Germline loops: CDR1 LGHDT, CDR2 YNNKEL (reference sequence). CDR3 length: 16 amino acids. General observations from the study: In these data, no single strong IBD-associated signal or clonotype received support.

This chain connects TRBV3-1 to TRBJ2-1; TCRdb's assignment of TRBD2 cannot be checked, as there is no DNA. Sequenced: blood. This TCR was sampled from a human donor with ulcerative colitis or Crohn's disease, or a healthy co-twin of an affected twin (not recorded which). CDR3 sequence reads: CASEPGASGTTNEQFF.